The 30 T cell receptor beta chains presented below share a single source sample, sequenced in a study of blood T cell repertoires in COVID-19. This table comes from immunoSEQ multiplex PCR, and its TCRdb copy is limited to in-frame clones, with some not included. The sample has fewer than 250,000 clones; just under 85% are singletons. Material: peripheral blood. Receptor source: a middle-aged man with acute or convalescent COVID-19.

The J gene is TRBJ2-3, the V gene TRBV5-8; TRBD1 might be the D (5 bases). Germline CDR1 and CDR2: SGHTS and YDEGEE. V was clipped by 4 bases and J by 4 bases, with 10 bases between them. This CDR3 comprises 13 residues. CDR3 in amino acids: CASSPRVSDTQYF. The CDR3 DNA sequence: TGTGCCAGCAGCCCCAGGGTTTCAGATACGCAGTATTTT.

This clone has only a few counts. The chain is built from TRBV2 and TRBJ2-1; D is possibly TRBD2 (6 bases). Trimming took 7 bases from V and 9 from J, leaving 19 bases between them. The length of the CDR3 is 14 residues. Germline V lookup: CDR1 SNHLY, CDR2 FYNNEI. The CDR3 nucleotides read TGTGCCAGCAATTTTGAGGGCGCCGGGAGTGAGCAGTTCTTC. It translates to CASNFEGAGSEQFF.

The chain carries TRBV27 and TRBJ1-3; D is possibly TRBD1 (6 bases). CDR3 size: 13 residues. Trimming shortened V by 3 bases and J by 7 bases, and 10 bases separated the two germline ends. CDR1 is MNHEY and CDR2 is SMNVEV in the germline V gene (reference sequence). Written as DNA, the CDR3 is TGTGCCAGCAGTTTCGGGGGGGCGAACACCATATATTTT. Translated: CASSFGGANTIYF.

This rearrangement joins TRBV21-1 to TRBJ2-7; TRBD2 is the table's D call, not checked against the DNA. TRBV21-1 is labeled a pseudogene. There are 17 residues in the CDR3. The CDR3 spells CASSKGLRGDYLYEQYF. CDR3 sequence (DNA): TGTGCCAGCAGCAAAGGGTTGAGAGGGGACTATCTCTACGAGCAGTACTTC.

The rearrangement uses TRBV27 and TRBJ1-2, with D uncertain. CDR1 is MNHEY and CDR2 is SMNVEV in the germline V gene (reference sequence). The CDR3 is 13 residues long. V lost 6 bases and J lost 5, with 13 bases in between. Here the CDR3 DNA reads TGTGCCAGCAGATCCGGGAACGGGTATGGCTACACCTTC. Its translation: CASRSGNGYGYTF.

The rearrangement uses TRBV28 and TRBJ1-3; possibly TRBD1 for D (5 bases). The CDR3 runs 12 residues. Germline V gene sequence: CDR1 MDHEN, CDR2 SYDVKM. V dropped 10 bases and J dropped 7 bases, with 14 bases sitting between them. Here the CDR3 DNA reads TGTGCCACCATATCAGGGTACAACACCATATATTTT. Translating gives CATISGYNTIYF.

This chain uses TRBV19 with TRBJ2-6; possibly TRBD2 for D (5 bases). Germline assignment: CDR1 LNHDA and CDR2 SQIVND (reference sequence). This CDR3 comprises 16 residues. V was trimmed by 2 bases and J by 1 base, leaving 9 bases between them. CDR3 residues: CASSIFGESGANVLTF. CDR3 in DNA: TGTGCCAGTAGTATATTTGGGGAGTCTGGGGCCAACGTCCTGACTTTC.

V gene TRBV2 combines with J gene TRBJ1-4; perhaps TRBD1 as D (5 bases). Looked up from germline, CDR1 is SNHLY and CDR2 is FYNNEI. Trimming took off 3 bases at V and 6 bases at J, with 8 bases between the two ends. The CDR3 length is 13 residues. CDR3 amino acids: CASSEGTYEKLFF. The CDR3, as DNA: TGTGCCAGCAGTGAGGGGACTTATGAAAAACTGTTTTTT.

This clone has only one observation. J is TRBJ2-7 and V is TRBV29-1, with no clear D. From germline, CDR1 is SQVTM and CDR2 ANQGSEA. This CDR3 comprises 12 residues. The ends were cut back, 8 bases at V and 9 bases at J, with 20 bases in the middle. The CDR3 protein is CSTLSPSRSQYF. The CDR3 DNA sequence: TGCAGCACTCTTAGCCCCAGCCGCTCGCAGTACTTC.

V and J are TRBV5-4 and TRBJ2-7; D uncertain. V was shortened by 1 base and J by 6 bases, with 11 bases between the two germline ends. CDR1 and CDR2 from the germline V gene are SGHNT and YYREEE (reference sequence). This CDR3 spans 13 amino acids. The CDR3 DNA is TGTGCCAGCAGCTTGATGCACCGAGGCGAGCAGTACTTC. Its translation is CASSLMHRGEQYF.

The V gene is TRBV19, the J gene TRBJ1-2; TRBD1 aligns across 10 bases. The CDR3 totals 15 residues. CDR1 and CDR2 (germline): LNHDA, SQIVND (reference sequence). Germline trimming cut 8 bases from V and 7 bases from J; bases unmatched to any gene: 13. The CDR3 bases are TGTGCCAGTCAAGTTGGAGGACAGGGGGTGATTGGCTACACCTTC. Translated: CASQVGGQGVIGYTF.

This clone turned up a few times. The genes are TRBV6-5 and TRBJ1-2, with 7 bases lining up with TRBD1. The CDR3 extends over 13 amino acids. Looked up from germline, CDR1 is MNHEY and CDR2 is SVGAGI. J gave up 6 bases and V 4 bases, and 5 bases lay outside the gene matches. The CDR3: CASSSPTGDGYTF. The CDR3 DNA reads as TGTGCCAGCAGTTCCCCAACAGGGGATGGCTACACCTTC.

CDR3 nucleotides: TGTGCCAGTAGTCCGGGACAGGGGGCGGCAGGGCAAGAGACCCAGTACTTC. It codes for CASSPGQGAAGQETQYF. The chain is built from TRBV19 and TRBJ2-5, with 12 bases identical to TRBD1. Germline assignment: CDR1 LNHDA and CDR2 SQIVND (reference sequence). After removal of 5 bases from V and 2 bases from J, the junction contained 9 bases not matched to a gene. CDR3 length equals 17 residues. Based on the CDR3 plus reference TRBV19 and TRBJ2-5, the full variable domain is DGGITQSPKYLFRKEGQNVTLSCEQNLNHDAMYWYRQDPGQGLRLIYYSQIVNDFQKGDIAEGYSVSREKKESFPLTVTSAQKNPTAFYLCASSPGQGAAGQETQYFGPGTRLLVL.

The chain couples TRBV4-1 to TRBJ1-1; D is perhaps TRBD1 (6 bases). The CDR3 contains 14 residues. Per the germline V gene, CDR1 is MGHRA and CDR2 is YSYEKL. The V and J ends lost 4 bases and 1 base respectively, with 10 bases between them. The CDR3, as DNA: TGCGCCAGCAGCCCTTGGGGGCCGAACACTGAAGCTTTCTTT. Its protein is CASSPWGPNTEAFF.

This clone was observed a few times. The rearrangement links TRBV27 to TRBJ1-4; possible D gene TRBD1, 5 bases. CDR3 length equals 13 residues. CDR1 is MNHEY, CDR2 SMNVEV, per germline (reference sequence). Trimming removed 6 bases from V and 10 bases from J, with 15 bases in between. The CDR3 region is CASRTAVQGKLFF. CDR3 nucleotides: TGTGCCAGCAGGACCGCAGTCCAGGGAAAACTGTTTTTT.

The chain's CDR3 is CATSRDTSTGLGEQYF. CDR3 coding DNA: TGTGCCACCAGCAGAGATACCTCGACAGGGTTAGGCGAGCAGTACTTC. The chain combines TRBV15 with TRBJ2-7; 7 bases agree with TRBD1. The CDR3 loop spans 16 amino acids. Trimming cost V 0 bases and J 6 bases; bases outside gene matches: 11. Germline loops: CDR1 LNHNV, CDR2 YYDKDF (reference sequence).

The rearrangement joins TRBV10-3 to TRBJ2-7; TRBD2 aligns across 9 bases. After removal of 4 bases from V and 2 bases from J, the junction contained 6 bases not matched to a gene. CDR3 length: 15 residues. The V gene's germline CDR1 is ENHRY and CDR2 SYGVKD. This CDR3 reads CAISVSTSGPYEQYF. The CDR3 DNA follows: TGTGCCATCAGTGTTTCGACTAGCGGACCCTACGAGCAGTACTTC.

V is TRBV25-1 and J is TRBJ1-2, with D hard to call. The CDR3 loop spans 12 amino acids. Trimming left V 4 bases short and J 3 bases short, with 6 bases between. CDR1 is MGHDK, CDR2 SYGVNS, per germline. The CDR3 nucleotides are TGTGCCAGCAGTGTTCCCTACTATGGCTACACCTTC. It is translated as CASSVPYYGYTF.

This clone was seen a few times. DNA for the CDR3: TGTGCCAGCAGTGGGACAGGGGGCCGTACCTACGAGCAGTACTTC. Its translation: CASSGTGGRTYEQYF. The rearrangement joins TRBV6-6 to TRBJ2-7; 12 nucleotides line up with TRBD1. Per the germline V gene, CDR1 is MNHNY and CDR2 is SVGAGI (reference sequence). After removal of 5 bases from V and 2 bases from J, the junction contained 4 bases not matched to a gene. The CDR3 consists of 15 residues.

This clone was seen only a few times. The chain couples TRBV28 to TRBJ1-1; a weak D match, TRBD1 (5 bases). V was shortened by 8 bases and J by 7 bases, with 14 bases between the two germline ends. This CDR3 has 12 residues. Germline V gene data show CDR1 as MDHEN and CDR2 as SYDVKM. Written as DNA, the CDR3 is TGTGCCAGCCAATCAGGGCCCTATGAAGCTTTCTTT. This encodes CASQSGPYEAFF.

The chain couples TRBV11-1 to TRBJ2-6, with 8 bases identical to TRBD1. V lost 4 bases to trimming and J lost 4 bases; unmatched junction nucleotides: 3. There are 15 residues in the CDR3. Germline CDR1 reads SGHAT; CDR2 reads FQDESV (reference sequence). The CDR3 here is CASSSQGAGANVLTF. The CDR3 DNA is TGTGCCAGCAGCTCCCAGGGGGCCGGGGCCAACGTCCTGACTTTC.

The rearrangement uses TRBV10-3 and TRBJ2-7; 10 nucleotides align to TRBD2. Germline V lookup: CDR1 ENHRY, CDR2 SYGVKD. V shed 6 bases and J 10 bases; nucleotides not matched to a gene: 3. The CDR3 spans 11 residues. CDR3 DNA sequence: TGTGCCATCAGAGGGACTAGCGTACAGTACTTC. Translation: CAIRGTSVQYF.

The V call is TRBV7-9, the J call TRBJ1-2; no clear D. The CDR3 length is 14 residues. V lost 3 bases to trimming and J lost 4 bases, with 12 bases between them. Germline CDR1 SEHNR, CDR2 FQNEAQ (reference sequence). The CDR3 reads CASSLGELGYGYTF. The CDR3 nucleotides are TGTGCCAGCAGCTTGGGAGAGCTAGGCTATGGCTACACCTTC.

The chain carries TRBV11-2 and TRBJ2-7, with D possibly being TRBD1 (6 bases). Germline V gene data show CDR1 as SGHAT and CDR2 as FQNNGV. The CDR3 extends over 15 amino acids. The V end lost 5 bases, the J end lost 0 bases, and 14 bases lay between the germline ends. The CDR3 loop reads CASSRNRDTSYEQYF. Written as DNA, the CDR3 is TGTGCCAGCAGCCGAAACCGGGACACCTCCTACGAGCAGTACTTC.

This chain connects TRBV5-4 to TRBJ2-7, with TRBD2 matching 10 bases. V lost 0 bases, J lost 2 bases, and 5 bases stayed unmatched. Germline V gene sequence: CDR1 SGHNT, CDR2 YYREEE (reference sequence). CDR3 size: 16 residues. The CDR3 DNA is TGTGCCAGCAGCTTGGACCGAAGCGGGAGGGCCTACGAGCAGTACTTC. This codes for CASSLDRSGRAYEQYF.

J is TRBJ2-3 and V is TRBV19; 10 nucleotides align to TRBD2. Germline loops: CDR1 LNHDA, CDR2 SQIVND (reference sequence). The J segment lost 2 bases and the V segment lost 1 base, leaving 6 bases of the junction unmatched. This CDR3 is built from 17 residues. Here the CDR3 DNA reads TGTGCCAGTAGTATAGGGTCTACTAGCGGGATCACAGATACGCAGTATTTT. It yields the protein CASSIGSTSGITDTQYF.

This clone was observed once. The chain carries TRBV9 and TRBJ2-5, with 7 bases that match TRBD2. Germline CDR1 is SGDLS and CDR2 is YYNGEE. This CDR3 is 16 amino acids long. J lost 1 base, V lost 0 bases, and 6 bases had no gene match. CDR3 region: CASSVAGSGPQETQYF. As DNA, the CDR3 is TGTGCCAGCAGCGTAGCTGGTAGCGGGCCCCAAGAGACCCAGTACTTC.

The CDR3 region has the DNA TGCGCCAGCAGCTTGGTGGTCAGGGAGGACACTGAAGCTTTCTTT. Residues: CASSLVVREDTEAFF. The V and J genes are TRBV5-1 and TRBJ1-1, with D maybe TRBD1 (5 bases). Per the germline V gene, CDR1 is SGHRS and CDR2 is YFSETQ. V lost 0 bases, J lost 3 bases, and 12 bases lay in between. The length of the CDR3 is 15 residues.

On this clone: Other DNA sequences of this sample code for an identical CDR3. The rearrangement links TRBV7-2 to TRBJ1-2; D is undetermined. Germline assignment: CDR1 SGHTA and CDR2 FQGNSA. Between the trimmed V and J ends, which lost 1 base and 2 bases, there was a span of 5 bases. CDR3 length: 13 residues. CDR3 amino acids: CASSLDTNYGYTF. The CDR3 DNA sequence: TGTGCCAGCAGCTTAGACACCAACTATGGCTACACCTTC.

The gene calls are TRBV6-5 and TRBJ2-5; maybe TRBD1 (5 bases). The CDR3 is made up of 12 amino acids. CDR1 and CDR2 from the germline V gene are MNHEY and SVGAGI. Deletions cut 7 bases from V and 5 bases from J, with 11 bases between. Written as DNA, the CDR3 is TGTGCCAGCACGGTCAGGGCCGAGACCCAGTACTTC. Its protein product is CASTVRAETQYF.